Below are 10 T cell receptor beta chains sequenced from a single sample in a study of CD8+ T cells in alopecia areata. Following extraction, RNA underwent reverse transcription to cDNA, which served as the sequencing template. This table comes from immunoSEQ multiplex PCR, and its TCRdb copy is limited to in-frame clones, with some not included. Of about 180,000 clones listed, roughly 59% are singletons. Source: CD4+ T cells sorted from blood, taken at week 0. The source is a human donor with alopecia areata.

The CDR3 region has the DNA TGTGCCAGCAGTTTGGGAGAGACCCAGTACTTC. Its protein product is CASSLGETQYF. The chain is built from TRBV28 and TRBJ2-5; D remains ambiguous. From germline, CDR1 is MDHEN and CDR2 SYDVKM. V was clipped by 3 bases and J by 4 bases, with 3 bases between them. The length of the CDR3 is 11 residues. Using reference TRBV28 and TRBJ2-5 for the parts outside the CDR3, the full variable domain is DVKVTQSSRYLVKRTGEKVFLECVQDMDHENMFWYRQDPGLGLRLIYFSYDVKMKEKGDIPEGYSVSREKKERFSLILESASTNQTSMYLCASSLGETQYFGPGTRLLVL.

The chain uses TRBV7-2 and TRBJ2-1, with D tentatively TRBD1 or TRBD2 (6 bases each). The length of the CDR3 is 13 residues. Germline assignment: CDR1 SGHTA and CDR2 FQGNSA. Trimming shortened V by 8 bases and J by 10 bases, and 18 bases separated the two germline ends. The CDR3 here is CASPGRGLREQFF. Written as DNA, the CDR3 is TGTGCCAGCCCGGGCCGGGGGCTGCGCGAGCAGTTCTTC.

The genes are TRBV27 and TRBJ2-4, with 7 bases aligning to TRBD1. Germline CDR1 is MNHEY and CDR2 is SMNVEV (reference sequence). The CDR3 contains 16 residues. V lost 3 bases and J lost 4; bases outside the gene matches: 9. The CDR3, as DNA: TGTGCCAGCAGTTTCACTTACAGGGGCCCTAAAAACATTCAGTACTTC. Protein sequence: CASSFTYRGPKNIQYF.

This clone was recorded a few times. This chain uses TRBV4-3 with TRBJ2-7; 9 bases fit TRBD1. The germline CDR1 and CDR2 sequences are LGHNA and YSLEER. The CDR3 is made up of 15 amino acids. The V segment lost 3 bases and the J segment 7 bases; nucleotides outside the gene matches: 10. The CDR3 is CASSQLGQGYEEQYF. The CDR3, as DNA: TGCGCCAGCAGCCAGTTGGGACAGGGTTATGAAGAGCAGTACTTC.

This rearrangement joins TRBV15 to TRBJ2-3; 7 bases are shared with TRBD1. This CDR3 contains 18 residues. V dropped 0 bases and J dropped 2; count of bases not matched to a gene: 11. Germline V gene lookup returns CDR1 LNHNV and CDR2 YYDKDF (reference sequence). CDR3 region: CATSRDLQPGQTTDTQYF. The DNA of the CDR3 is TGTGCCACCAGCAGAGATCTCCAACCGGGACAGACCACAGATACGCAGTATTTT. Full variable domain (missing parts from reference TRBV15 and TRBJ2-3): DAMVIQNPRYQVTQFGKPVTLSCSQTLNHNVMYWYQQKSSQAPKLLFHYYDKDFNNEADTPDNFQSRRPNTSFCFLDIRSPGLGDTAMYLCATSRDLQPGQTTDTQYFGPGTRLTVL.

V and J are TRBV5-1 and TRBJ2-3; perhaps D is TRBD1 or TRBD2 (6 bases each). CDR1 is SGHRS, CDR2 YFSETQ, per germline. V lost 0 bases and J lost 0, with 11 bases in between. CDR3 length equals 16 residues. The CDR3 protein is CASSLDSGASTDTQYF. CDR3 in DNA: TGCGCCAGCAGCTTGGACTCGGGGGCTAGCACAGATACGCAGTATTTT. The variable domain in full, completed from reference TRBV5-1 and TRBJ2-3, reads KAGVTQTPRYLIKTRGQQVTLSCSPISGHRSVSWYQQTPGQGLQFLFEYFSETQRNKGNFPGRFSGRQFSNSRSEMNVSTLELGDSALYLCASSLDSGASTDTQYFGPGTRLTVL.

CDR3 sequence (DNA): TGCGCCAGCTCCCGGGAGGGCAATTCACCCCTCCACTTT. This gives the protein CASSREGNSPLHF. This rearrangement joins TRBV5-1 to TRBJ1-6; D uncertain. The CDR3 totals 13 residues. CDR1 and CDR2 from the germline V gene are SGHRS and YFSETQ. V was shortened by 7 bases and J by 7 bases, with 12 bases between the two germline ends.

This clone came up a few times. The rearrangement links TRBV4-1 to TRBJ1-5; maybe TRBD1 (5 bases). Germline V CDR1 and CDR2: MGHRA, YSYEKL. Between the trimmed V and J ends, which lost 3 bases and 0 bases, there was a span of 9 bases. The length of the CDR3 is 15 residues. DNA of the CDR3: TGCGCCAGCAGCCACCGACAGAATAGCAATCAGCCCCAGCATTTT. Its protein product is CASSHRQNSNQPQHF.

This chain joins TRBV30 and TRBJ1-6; the D is unclear. V lost 0 bases to trimming and J lost 9 bases, with 9 bases between them. The CDR3 has 13 amino acids. Germline V gives CDR1 GTSNPN, CDR2 SVGIG (reference sequence). CDR3: CAWSVPGSSPLHF. In DNA, the CDR3 is TGTGCCTGGAGTGTACCCGGGAGTTCACCCCTCCACTTT.

This chain joins TRBV6-1 and TRBJ2-7; D is tentatively TRBD1 or TRBD2 (5 bases each). Looked up from germline, CDR1 is MNHNS and CDR2 is SASEGT. Trimming left V 2 bases short and J 5 bases short, with 16 bases between. The CDR3 runs to 15 residues. CDR3 bases: TGTGCCAGCAGTGAACGAACCATCGGGACCCACGAGCAGTACTTC. Translating gives CASSERTIGTHEQYF.